This TCR beta chain came from a study of T cells in Graves' hyperthyroidism and ophthalmopathy. The CDR3 sequence is 15 residues long. The V and J ends lost 5 bases and 4 bases, in that order; junction bases with no gene match: 6. Germline V gene sequence: CDR1 LNHDA, CDR2 SQIVND (reference sequence). Amplification yielded TCR beta CDR3 regions, with RNA transcripts as the source. During a first-round RT-PCR of the TCR CDR3, the HTBI primer set was used. TCRdb independently ran MiXCR on the multiplex PCR reads; one entry per CDR3 protein. Of 480,000 or so distinct CDR3 sequences in the sample, around 43% were seen once. A patient was excluded if there was uncontrolled infection, other autoimmune disease, pregnancy or lactation. The diagnoses drew upon clinical symptoms, serum thyroxine and TRAb, thyroid ultrasound and orbital computed tomography. With regard to this clonotype: Its antigen is unknown.

General study points: Most thyroid clonotypes expanded above 0.001 were also detected in blood.

The genes are TRBV19 and TRBJ2-7; 12 bases match TRBD1. The sequence derives from an adult woman with Graves' disease, either hyperthyroidism or ophthalmopathy (not recorded which). The source material was peripheral blood or thyroid tissue (not recorded which). For the CDR3, the DNA is TGTGCCAGTAGTGCAACGGGACAGGGGGCTTACGAGCAGTACTTC. The encoded protein is CASSATGQGAYEQYF.